This T cell receptor (beta chain) came from a study of T cells in localized non-small cell lung cancer. This CDR3 comprises 15 residues. After removal of 5 bases from V and 5 bases from J, the junction contained 10 bases not matched to a gene. Looked up from germline, CDR1 is SGHNT and CDR2 is YENEEA. TCRdb keeps only in-frame clones here, not all; method: immunoSEQ multiplex PCR. The table has about 4,000 clones, approximately 41% seen once; the top ten hold 6.2%. Study observations and caveats: Since sequencing was restricted to only one region of the tumor, intratumor heterogeneity remains a possibility. There was higher T cell clonality in uninvolved adjacent lung than in tumor, and it was highest there. There was an association of higher blood T cell density with longer overall survival.

This clone is medium-sized in the sample. Its antigen remains unknown. V gene TRBV11-3 combines with J gene TRBJ2-5, with 8 bases lining up with TRBD2. This TCR was recovered from a woman aged 35 to 70 with stage I lung adenocarcinoma. This material consisted of lung tumor tissue, taken before any cancer treatment. The CDR3, as DNA: TGTGCCAGCAGCAGAGGGTGGCGGGAGGTGGAGACCCAGTACTTC. It yields the protein CASSRGWREVETQYF.